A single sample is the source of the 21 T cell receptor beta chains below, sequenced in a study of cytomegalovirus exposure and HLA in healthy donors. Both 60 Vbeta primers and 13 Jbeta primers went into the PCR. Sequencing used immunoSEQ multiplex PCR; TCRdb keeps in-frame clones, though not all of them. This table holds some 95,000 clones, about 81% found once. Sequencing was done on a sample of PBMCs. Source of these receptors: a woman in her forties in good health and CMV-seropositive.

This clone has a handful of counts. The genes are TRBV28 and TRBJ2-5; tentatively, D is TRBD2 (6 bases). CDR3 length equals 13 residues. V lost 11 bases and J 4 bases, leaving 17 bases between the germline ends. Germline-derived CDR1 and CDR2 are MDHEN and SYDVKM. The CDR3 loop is CAGHRAGTETQYF. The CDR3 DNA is TGTGCCGGACATCGTGCGGGGACAGAGACCCAGTACTTC.

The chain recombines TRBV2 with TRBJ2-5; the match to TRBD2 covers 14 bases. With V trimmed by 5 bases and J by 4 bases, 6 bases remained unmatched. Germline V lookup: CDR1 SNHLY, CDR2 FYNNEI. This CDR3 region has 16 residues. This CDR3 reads CASSPGTSGSGETQYF. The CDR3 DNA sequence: TGTGCCAGCAGTCCCGGGACTAGCGGGAGCGGAGAGACCCAGTACTTC.

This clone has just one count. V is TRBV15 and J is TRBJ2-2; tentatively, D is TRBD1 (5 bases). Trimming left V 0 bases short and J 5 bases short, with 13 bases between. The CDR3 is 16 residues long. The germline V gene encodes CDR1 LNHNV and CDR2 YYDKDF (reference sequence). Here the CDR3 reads CATSRDPGSYTGELFF. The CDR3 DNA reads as TGTGCCACCAGCAGAGATCCAGGGTCTTATACCGGGGAGCTGTTTTTT.

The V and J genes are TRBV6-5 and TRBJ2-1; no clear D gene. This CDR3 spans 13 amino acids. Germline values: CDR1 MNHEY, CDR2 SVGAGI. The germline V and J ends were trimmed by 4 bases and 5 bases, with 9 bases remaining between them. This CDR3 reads CASSLQMNNEQFF. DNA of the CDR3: TGTGCCAGCAGTTTACAGATGAACAATGAGCAGTTCTTC.

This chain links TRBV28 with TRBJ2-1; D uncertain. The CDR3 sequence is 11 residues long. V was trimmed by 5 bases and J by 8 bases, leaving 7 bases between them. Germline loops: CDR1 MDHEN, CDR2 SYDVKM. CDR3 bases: TGTGCCAGCAGTATCCGGGATGAGCAGTTCTTC. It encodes CASSIRDEQFF.

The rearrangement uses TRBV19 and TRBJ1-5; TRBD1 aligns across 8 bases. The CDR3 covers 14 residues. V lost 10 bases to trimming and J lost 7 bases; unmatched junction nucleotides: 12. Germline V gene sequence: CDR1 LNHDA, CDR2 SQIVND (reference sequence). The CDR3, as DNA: TGTGCCACCCGACGGGGACAGGTCGGCCAGCCCCAGCATTTT. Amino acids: CATRRGQVGQPQHF.

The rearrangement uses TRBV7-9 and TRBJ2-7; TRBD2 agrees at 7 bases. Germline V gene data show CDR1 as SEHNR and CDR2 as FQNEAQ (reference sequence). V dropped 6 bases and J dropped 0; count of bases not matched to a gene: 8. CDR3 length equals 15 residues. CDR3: CASSPPGGISYEQYF. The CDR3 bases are TGTGCCAGCAGTCCGCCGGGAGGCATCTCCTACGAGCAGTACTTC.

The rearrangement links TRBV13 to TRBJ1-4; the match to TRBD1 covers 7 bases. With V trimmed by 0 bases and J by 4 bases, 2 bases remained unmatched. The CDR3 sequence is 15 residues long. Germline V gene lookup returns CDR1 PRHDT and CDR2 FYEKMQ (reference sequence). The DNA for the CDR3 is TGTGCCAGCAGCTTAGGGGGACAGATTAATGAAAAACTGTTTTTT. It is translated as CASSLGGQINEKLFF.

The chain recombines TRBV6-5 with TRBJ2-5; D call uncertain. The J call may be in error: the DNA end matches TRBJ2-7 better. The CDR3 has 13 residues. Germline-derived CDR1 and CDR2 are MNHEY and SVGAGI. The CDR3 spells CASSYAVLGEQYF. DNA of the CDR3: TGTGCCAGCAGTTACGCAGTCTTGGGCGAGCAGTACTTC.

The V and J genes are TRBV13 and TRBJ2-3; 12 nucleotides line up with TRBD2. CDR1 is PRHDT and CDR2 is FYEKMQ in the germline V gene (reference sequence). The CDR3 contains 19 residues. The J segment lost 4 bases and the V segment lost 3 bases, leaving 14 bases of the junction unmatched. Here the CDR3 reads CASSLLPILTSGSPDTQYF. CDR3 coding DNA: TGTGCCAGCAGCTTGCTGCCAATCCTGACTAGCGGGAGCCCAGATACGCAGTATTTT.

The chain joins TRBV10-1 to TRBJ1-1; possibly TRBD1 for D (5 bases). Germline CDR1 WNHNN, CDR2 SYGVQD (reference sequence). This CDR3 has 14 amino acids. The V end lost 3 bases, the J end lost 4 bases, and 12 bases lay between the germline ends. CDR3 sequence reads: CASSERAGLTEAFF. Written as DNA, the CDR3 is TGCGCCAGCAGTGAAAGGGCAGGGCTCACTGAAGCTTTCTTT.

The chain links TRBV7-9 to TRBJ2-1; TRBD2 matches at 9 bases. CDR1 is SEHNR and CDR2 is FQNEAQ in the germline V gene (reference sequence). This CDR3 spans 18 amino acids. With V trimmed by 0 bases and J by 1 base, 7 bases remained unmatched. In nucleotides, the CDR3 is TGTGCCAGCAGCTTAGCGCGGGCTAGCGGGATGTCCTACAATGAGCAGTTCTTC. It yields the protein CASSLARASGMSYNEQFF.

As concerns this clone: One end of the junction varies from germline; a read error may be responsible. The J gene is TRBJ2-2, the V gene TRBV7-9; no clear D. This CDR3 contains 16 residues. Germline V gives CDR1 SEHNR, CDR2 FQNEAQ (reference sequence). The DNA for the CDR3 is TGTTCCAGCAGCGCCTCCTTCACAGTGAACACCGGGGAGCTGTTTTTT. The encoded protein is CSSSASFTVNTGELFF.

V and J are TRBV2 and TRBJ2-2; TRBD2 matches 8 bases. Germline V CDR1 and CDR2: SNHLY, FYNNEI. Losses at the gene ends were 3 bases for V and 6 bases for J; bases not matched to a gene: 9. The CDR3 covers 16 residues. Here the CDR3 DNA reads TGTGCCAGCAGTGATTCCGGGACTAGGGTCGCCGGGGAGCTGTTTTTT. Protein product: CASSDSGTRVAGELFF. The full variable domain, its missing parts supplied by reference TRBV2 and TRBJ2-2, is EPEVTQTPSHQVTQMGQEVILRCVPISNHLYFYWYRQILGQKVEFLVSFYNNEISEKSEIFDDQFSVERPDGSNFTLKIRSTKLEDSAMYFCASSDSGTRVAGELFFGEGSRLTVL.

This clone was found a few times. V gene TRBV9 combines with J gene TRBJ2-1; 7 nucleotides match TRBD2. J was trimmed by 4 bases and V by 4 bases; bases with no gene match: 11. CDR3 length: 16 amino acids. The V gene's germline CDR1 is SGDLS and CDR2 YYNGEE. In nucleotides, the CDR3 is TGTGCCAGCAGCCCCCGACTAGCCCTAGGGTACAATGAGCAGTTCTTC. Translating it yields CASSPRLALGYNEQFF.

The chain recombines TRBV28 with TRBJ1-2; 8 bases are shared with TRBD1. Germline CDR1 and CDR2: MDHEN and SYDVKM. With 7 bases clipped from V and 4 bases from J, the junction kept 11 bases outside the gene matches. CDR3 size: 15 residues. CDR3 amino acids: CASIMQGASPYGYTF. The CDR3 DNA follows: TGTGCCAGCATTATGCAGGGGGCATCTCCCTATGGCTACACCTTC.

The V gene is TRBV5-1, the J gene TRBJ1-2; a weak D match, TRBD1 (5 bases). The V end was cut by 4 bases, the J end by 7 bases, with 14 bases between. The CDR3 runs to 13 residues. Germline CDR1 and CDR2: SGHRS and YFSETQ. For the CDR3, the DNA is TGCGCCAGCAGCGTGGGGGGAGAGGGTGGCTACACCTTC. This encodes CASSVGGEGGYTF.

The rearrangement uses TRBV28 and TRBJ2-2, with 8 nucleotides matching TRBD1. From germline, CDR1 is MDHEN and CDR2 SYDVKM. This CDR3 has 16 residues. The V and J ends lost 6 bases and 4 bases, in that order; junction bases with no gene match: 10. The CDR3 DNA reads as TGTGCCAGCAGGGCCCCAGGGGGCAGCGTCACCGGGGAGCTGTTTTTT. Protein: CASRAPGGSVTGELFF.

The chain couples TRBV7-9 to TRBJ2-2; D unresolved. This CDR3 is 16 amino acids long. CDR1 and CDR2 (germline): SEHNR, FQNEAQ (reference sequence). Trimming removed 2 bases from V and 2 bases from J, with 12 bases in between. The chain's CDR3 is CASSLMGQANTGELFF. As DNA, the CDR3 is TGTGCCAGCAGCTTAATGGGTCAGGCTAACACCGGGGAGCTGTTTTTT. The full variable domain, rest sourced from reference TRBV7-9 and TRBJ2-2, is DTGVSQNPRHKITKRGQNVTFRCDPISEHNRLYWYRQTLGQGPEFLTYFQNEAQLEKSRLLSDRFSAERPKGSFSTLEIQRTEQGDSAMYLCASSLMGQANTGELFFGEGSRLTVL.

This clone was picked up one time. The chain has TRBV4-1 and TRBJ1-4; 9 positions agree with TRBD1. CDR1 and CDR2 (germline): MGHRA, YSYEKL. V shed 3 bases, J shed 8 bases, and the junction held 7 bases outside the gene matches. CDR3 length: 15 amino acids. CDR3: CASSQDGTGQEKLFF. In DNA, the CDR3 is TGCGCCAGCAGCCAGGACGGGACAGGGCAAGAAAAACTGTTTTTT.

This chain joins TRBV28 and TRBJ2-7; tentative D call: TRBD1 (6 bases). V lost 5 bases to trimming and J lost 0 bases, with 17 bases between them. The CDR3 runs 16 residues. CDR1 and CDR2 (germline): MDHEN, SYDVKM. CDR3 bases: TGTGCCAGCAGTCCGATCGGGACACCCGACTCCTACGAGCAGTACTTC. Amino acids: CASSPIGTPDSYEQYF.